Below are 18 T cell receptor beta chains sequenced from a single sample in a study of T-cell reconstitution after alpha-beta-depleted transplantation in children. A TCRbeta library incorporating unique molecular identifiers was prepared. TCRdb reprocessed the PCR reads with MiXCR, giving one entry per CDR3 protein. The sample records 250,000 to 400,000 distinct CDR3 sequences, around 25% being singletons. Sequenced material: PBMCs, mostly from graft donor cells, taken 180 days after TCRalphabeta/CD19-depleted stem cell transplant. Receptors were obtained from a male patient aged 10 to 17 who had a stem cell transplant for acute lymphoblastic leukemia, so the T cells may come from the graft donor.

This clonotype appeared a few times. This rearrangement joins TRBV29-1 to TRBJ1-2, with D possibly matching TRBD1 (6 bases). The CDR3 loop spans 13 amino acids. The germline CDR1 and CDR2 sequences are SQVTM and ANQGSEA. V was clipped by 8 bases and J by 8 bases, with 21 bases between them. This CDR3 is CSPLSRGIRGYTF. The DNA for the CDR3 is TGCAGCCCTTTGTCGAGGGGGATTCGGGGCTACACCTTC.

The CDR3 loop is CASSFIGGVGTDTQYF. Here the CDR3 DNA reads TGTGCCAGCAGCTTCATTGGGGGAGTAGGGACAGATACGCAGTATTTT. The rearrangement joins TRBV7-3 to TRBJ2-3; the D gene could be TRBD1 or TRBD2 (5 bases each). Per germline, CDR1 SGHTA and CDR2 FQGTGA. The CDR3 has 16 amino acids. V was cut by 3 bases and J by 3 bases, with 16 bases left in between. Combining the CDR3 with reference TRBV7-3 and TRBJ2-3 gives the whole variable domain GAGVSQTPSNKVTEKGKYVELRCDPISGHTALYWYRQSLGQGPEFLIYFQGTGAADDSGLPNDRFFAVRPEGSVSTLKIQRTERGDSAVYLCASSFIGGVGTDTQYFGPGTRLTVL.

The gene calls are TRBV20-1 and TRBJ2-1; either TRBD1 or TRBD2 may fit D (5 bases each). Germline V gene lookup returns CDR1 DFQATT and CDR2 SNEGSKA (reference sequence). Between the trimmed V and J ends, which lost 6 bases and 4 bases, there was a span of 19 bases. The CDR3 covers 15 residues. CDR3 sequence reads: CSARRPRGPYNEQFF. As DNA, the CDR3 is TGCAGTGCCCGGCGCCCCCGGGGCCCATACAATGAGCAGTTCTTC.

The table lists this clonotype with a few counts. This chain's CDR3 is CSADPSGSYEQYF. The CDR3 coding sequence is TGCAGTGCCGATCCTAGCGGGAGCTACGAGCAGTACTTC. The chain employs TRBV20-1 and TRBJ2-7, with 10 bases aligning to TRBD2. Germline V gene lookup returns CDR1 DFQATT and CDR2 SNEGSKA (reference sequence). The ends lost 6 bases at V and 3 bases at J; junction bases unmatched: 5. This CDR3 comprises 13 residues.

The genes are TRBV28 and TRBJ2-1; 9 bases match TRBD2. Germline V gene sequence: CDR1 MDHEN, CDR2 SYDVKM. This CDR3 comprises 22 residues. V was pared by 2 bases and J by 5 bases, with 25 bases of the junction left unmatched. The CDR3 here is CASSLGRGREGMTLGPHNEQFF. CDR3 in DNA: TGTGCCAGCAGTTTAGGAAGGGGGCGGGAGGGCATGACCCTAGGTCCCCACAATGAGCAGTTCTTC. The complete variable domain, with remaining parts taken from reference TRBV28 and TRBJ2-1, reads DVKVTQSSRYLVKRTGEKVFLECVQDMDHENMFWYRQDPGLGLRLIYFSYDVKMKEKGDIPEGYSVSREKKERFSLILESASTNQTSMYLCASSLGRGREGMTLGPHNEQFFGPGTRLTVL.

The gene calls are TRBV20-1 and TRBJ1-2; D not resolved. This CDR3 region has 12 residues. V was cut by 1 base and J by 7 bases, with 10 bases left in between. Looked up from germline, CDR1 is DFQATT and CDR2 is SNEGSKA (reference sequence). The CDR3 sequence: CSARGESSGYTF. For the CDR3, the DNA is TGCAGTGCTAGAGGGGAGTCCTCTGGCTACACCTTC.

This clonotype was seen repeatedly, ten times or more. V and J are TRBV6-5 and TRBJ1-5, with no clear D. Trimming took 4 bases from V and 3 from J, leaving 7 bases between them. Germline V lookup: CDR1 MNHEY, CDR2 SVGAGI. The length of the CDR3 is 13 residues. The CDR3 DNA reads TGTGCCAGCAGTTTTGGACCCAATCAGCCCCAGCATTTT. Its translation is CASSFGPNQPQHF.

The gene calls are TRBV7-9 and TRBJ2-2; the match to TRBD2 covers 11 bases. The CDR3 is 17 residues long. Germline loops: CDR1 SEHNR, CDR2 FQNEAQ (reference sequence). Unmatched junction bases numbered 11, after V lost 1 base and J lost 10 bases. CDR3: CASSLERGTSGREELFF. CDR3 sequence (DNA): TGTGCCAGCAGCTTAGAGAGGGGGACTAGCGGTCGAGAGGAGCTGTTTTTT.

This clonotype has only a few counts. The gene calls are TRBV9 and TRBJ2-1, with 14 bases that match TRBD2. The ends lost 4 bases at V and 7 bases at J; junction bases unmatched: 7. The CDR3 has 16 amino acids. Germline CDR1 reads SGDLS; CDR2 reads YYNGEE. The CDR3 DNA reads TGTGCCAGCAGCCCCCGGACTAGCGGGAGGATGAATGAGCAGTTCTTC. This codes for CASSPRTSGRMNEQFF.

This clonotype was seen at least ten times. The V and J genes are TRBV9 and TRBJ2-5; the D is unclear. Per germline, CDR1 SGDLS and CDR2 YYNGEE. V was cut by 4 bases and J by 2 bases, with 9 bases left in between. The CDR3 is 13 amino acids. This CDR3 is CASSLDIQETQYF. The CDR3 nucleotides are TGTGCCAGCAGCCTTGACATACAAGAGACCCAGTACTTC.

This clonotype was detected a few times. This chain connects TRBV5-1 to TRBJ2-2; 10 bases agree with TRBD1. The CDR3 covers 17 residues. The V and J ends lost 0 bases and 5 bases, in that order; junction bases with no gene match: 7. In germline, CDR1 is SGHRS, CDR2 YFSETQ. This CDR3 reads CASSLARGTGVTGELFF. The CDR3 nucleotides are TGCGCCAGCAGCTTGGCGCGAGGGACAGGGGTGACCGGGGAGCTGTTTTTT.

V usage is TRBV6-5 and J usage is TRBJ2-3; D gene ambiguous. V lost 0 bases, J lost 2 bases, and 9 bases lay in between. This CDR3 has 15 amino acids. CDR1 and CDR2 (germline): MNHEY, SVGAGI. In DNA form, the CDR3 reads TGTGCCAGCAGTTACTCCGGAGCTCTCACAGATACGCAGTATTTT. Encoded protein: CASSYSGALTDTQYF.

The chain uses TRBV5-1 and TRBJ1-1, with unresolved D. CDR1 and CDR2 from the germline V gene are SGHRS and YFSETQ. V was shortened by 4 bases and J by 2 bases, with 18 bases between the two germline ends. The CDR3 has 16 residues. The CDR3 here is CASSRLGPTPNTEAFF. DNA for the CDR3: TGCGCCAGCAGCAGACTGGGTCCTACCCCTAACACTGAAGCTTTCTTT.

This rearrangement joins TRBV24-1 to TRBJ1-1; 12 nucleotides line up with TRBD1. The germline gives CDR1 KGHDR, CDR2 SFDVKD. Trimming at V came to 9 bases and at J to 2 bases, leaving 6 bases not matched to a gene. The CDR3 runs to 15 residues. CDR3 sequence: CATRTGTGGNTEAFF. CDR3 nucleotides: TGTGCCACCCGAACCGGGACAGGGGGCAACACTGAAGCTTTCTTT.

The CDR3 DNA sequence: TGTGCCAGCAGCGCCCGGACCGGACAGGGTGAGACCCAGTACTTC. Encoded protein: CASSARTGQGETQYF. The chain employs TRBV9 and TRBJ2-5, with 8 bases lining up with TRBD1. The V gene end was trimmed by 3 bases and the J gene end by 5 bases; junction bases not matched to a gene: 9. The CDR3 sequence is 15 residues long. From germline, CDR1 is SGDLS and CDR2 YYNGEE.

The chain has TRBV5-1 and TRBJ1-2; 8 positions agree with TRBD1. CDR3 length: 14 amino acids. V lost 0 bases to trimming and J lost 4 bases; unmatched junction nucleotides: 2. The germline V gene encodes CDR1 SGHRS and CDR2 YFSETQ. Here the CDR3 DNA reads TGCGCCAGCAGCTTGGCAGGGGGCGGCTATGGCTACACCTTC. Amino acid sequence: CASSLAGGGYGYTF.

This clonotype was detected only a few times. The chain uses TRBV7-2 and TRBJ2-4; D remains unclear. From germline, CDR1 is SGHTA and CDR2 FQGNSA. There are 14 residues in the CDR3. Trimming removed 1 base at V and 4 bases at J, with 8 bases between. CDR3 sequence reads: CASSLVLSKNIQYF. The CDR3 DNA is TGTGCCAGCAGCTTAGTCCTTTCTAAAAACATTCAGTACTTC. The variable domain in full, with the rest retrieved from reference TRBV7-2 and TRBJ2-4, is GAGVSQSPSNKVTEKGKDVELRCDPISGHTALYWYRQSLGQGLEFLIYFQGNSAPDKSGLPSDRFSAERTGGSVSTLTIQRTQQEDSAVYLCASSLVLSKNIQYFGAGTRLSVL.

This chain connects TRBV13 to TRBJ2-1; the match to TRBD1 covers 10 bases. Germline trimming cut 5 bases from V and 5 bases from J; bases unmatched to any gene: 12. CDR3 length: 17 residues. Germline lookup yields CDR1 PRHDT and CDR2 FYEKMQ (reference sequence). The CDR3 DNA reads TGTGCCAGCAGCCCTATACACCGGGACAGGGGTGACAATGAGCAGTTCTTC. It encodes CASSPIHRDRGDNEQFF.